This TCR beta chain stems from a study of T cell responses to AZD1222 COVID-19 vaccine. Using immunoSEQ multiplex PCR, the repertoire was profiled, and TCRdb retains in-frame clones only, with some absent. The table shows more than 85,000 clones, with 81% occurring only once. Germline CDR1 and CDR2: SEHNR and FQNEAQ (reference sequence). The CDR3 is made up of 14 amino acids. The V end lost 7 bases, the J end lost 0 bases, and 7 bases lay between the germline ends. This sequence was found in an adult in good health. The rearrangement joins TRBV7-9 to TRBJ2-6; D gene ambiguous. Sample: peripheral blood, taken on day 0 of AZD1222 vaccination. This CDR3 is CASTNLSGANVLTF. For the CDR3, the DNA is TGTGCCAGCACCAACCTCTCTGGGGCCAACGTCCTGACTTTC.